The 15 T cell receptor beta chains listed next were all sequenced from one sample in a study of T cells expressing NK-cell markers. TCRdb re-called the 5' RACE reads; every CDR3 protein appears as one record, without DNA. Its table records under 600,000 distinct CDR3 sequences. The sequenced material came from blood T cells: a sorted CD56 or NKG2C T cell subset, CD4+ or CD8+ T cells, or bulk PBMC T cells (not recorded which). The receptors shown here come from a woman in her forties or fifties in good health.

CDR3 residues: CAISPGGTASYEQYF. This sequence joins TRBV10-3 and TRBJ2-7; TCRdb reports TRBD1, a call that lacks DNA to check it against. The germline V gene has CDR1 ENHRY and CDR2 SYGVKD. The CDR3 covers 15 residues.

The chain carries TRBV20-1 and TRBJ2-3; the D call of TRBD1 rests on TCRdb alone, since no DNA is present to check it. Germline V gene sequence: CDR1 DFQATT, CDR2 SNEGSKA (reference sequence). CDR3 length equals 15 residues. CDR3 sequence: CSASPSHRTADTQYF.

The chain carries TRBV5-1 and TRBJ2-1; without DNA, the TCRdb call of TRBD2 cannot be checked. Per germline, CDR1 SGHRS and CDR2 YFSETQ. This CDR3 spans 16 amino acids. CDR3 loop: CASSQEGLPVGYEQFF.

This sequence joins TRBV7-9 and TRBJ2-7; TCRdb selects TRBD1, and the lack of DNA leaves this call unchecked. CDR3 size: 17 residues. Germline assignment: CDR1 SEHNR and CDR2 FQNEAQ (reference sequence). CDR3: CASSFIRGGTGPYEQYF. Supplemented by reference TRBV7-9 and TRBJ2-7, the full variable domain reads DTGVSQNPRHKITKRGQNVTFRCDPISEHNRLYWYRQTLGQGPEFLTYFQNEAQLEKSRLLSDRFSAERPKGSFSTLEIQRTEQGDSAMYLCASSFIRGGTGPYEQYFGPGTRLTVT.

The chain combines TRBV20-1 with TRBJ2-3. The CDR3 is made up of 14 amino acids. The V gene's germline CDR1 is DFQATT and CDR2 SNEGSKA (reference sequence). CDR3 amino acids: CSAQQVVGTDTQYF.

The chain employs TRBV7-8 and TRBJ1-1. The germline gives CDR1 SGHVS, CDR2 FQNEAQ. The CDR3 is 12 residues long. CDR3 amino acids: CASSSSSTEAFF. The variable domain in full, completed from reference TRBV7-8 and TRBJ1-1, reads GAGVSQSPRYKVAKRGQDVALRCDPISGHVSLFWYQQALGQGPEFLTYFQNEAQLDKSGLPSDRFFAERPEGSVSTLKIQRTQQEDSAVYLCASSSSSTEAFFGQGTRLTVV.

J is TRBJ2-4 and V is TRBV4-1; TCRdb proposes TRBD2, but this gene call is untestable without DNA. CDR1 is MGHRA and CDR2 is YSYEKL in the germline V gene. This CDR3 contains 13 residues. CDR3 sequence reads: CASSLTGAGIQYF.

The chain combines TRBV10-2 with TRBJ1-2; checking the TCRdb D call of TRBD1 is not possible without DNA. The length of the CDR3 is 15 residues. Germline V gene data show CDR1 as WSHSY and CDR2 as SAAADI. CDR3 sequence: CASSESKGTGKGYTF.

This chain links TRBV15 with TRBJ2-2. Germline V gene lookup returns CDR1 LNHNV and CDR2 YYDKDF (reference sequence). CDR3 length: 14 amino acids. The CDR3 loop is CATSRDATAGELFF.

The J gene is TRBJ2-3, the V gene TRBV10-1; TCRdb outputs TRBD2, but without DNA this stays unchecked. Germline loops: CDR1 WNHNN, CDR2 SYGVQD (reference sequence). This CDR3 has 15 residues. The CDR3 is CASSVLAGFTDTQYF.

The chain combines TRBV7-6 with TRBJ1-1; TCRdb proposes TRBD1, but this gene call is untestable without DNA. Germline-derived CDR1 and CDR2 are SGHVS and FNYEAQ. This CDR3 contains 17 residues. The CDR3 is CASSLPPTGTMNTEAFF.

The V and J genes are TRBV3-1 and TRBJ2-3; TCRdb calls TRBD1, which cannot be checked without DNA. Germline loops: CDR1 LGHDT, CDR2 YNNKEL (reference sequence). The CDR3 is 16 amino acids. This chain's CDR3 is CASSQRTPGVTDTQYF.

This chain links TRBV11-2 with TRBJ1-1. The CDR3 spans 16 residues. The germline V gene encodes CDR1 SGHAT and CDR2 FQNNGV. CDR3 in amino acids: CASSLAGRTLNTEAFF.

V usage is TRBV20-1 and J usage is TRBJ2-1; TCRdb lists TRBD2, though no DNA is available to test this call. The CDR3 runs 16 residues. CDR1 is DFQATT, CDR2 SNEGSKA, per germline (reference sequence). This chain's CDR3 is CSARPPLAGNYNEQFF.

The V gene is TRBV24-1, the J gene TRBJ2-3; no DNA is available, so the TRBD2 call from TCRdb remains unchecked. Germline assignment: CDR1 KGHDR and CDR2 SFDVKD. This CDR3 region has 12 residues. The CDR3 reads CATSVLAGSMYF.